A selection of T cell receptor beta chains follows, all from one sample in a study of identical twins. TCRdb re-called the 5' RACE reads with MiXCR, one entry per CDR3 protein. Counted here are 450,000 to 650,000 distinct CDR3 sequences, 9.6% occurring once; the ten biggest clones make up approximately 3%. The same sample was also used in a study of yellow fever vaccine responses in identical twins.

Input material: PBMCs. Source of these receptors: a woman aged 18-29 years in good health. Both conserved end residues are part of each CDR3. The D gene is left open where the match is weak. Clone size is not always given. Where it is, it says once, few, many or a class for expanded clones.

DNA: TGCGCCAGCCGATTCACAGATACGCAGTATTTT; CDR3: CASRFTDTQYF; J: TRBJ2-3; D: .; size: many; V: TRBV10-1
DNA: TGTGCCAGCAGCGGGACAGGGTTTAGAGAGACCCAGTACTTC; CDR3: CASSGTGFRETQYF; J: TRBJ2-5; D: TRBD1; size: few; V: TRBV2
DNA: TGTGCCAGCAGTTACCGGGGGGATTATTCACCCCTCCACTTT; CDR3: CASSYRGDYSPLHF; J: TRBJ1-6; D: .; size: few; V: TRBV6-5
DNA: TGTGCCAGCAGTTACGGGAGGGCCCATCCCAAGTACAATGAGCAGTTCTTC; CDR3: CASSYGRAHPKYNEQFF; J: TRBJ2-1; D: TRBD2; size: few; V: TRBV6-5
DNA: TGTGCCAGCAGCCCCCCCTCTGTGTTTTCCGGGGAGCTGTTTTTT; CDR3: CASSPPSVFSGELFF; J: TRBJ2-2; D: .; size: .; V: TRBV3-1
DNA: TGTGCCACCAGCAGAGAGTTGGGAGGGCACGAGCAGTACTTC; CDR3: CATSRELGGHEQYF; J: TRBJ2-7; D: TRBD2; size: .; V: TRBV15
DNA: TGCAGTGCTAGGACCCCCTCGGGTGAAGAGCAGTACTTC; CDR3: CSARTPSGEEQYF; J: TRBJ2-7; D: .; size: few; V: TRBV20-1
DNA: TGTGCCAGCAGTCTGCTAGCGGGAAAGAATGAGCAGTCCTTC; CDR3: CASSLLAGKNEQSF; J: TRBJ2-1; D: TRBD2; size: .; V: TRBV27
DNA: TGTGCCAGCAGTTTCACTGCGACAGCTCCTGGGGCCAACGTCCTGACTTTC; CDR3: CASSFTATAPGANVLTF; J: TRBJ2-6; D: .; size: many; V: TRBV12-3/TRBV12-4
DNA: TGCAGGGGACTTGGCACAGATACGCAGTATTTT; CDR3: CRGLGTDTQYF; J: TRBJ2-3; D: .; size: .; V: TRBV20-1
DNA: TGCGCCAGCAGCGCTGGGATAGGAGGAGAGACCCAGTACTTC; CDR3: CASSAGIGGETQYF; J: TRBJ2-5; D: .; size: few; V: TRBV5-1
DNA: TGTGCCAGCGCTAATAACCCCGCAACTAATGAAAAGCTGTTTTTT; CDR3: CASANNPATNEKLFF; J: TRBJ1-4; D: .; size: many; V: TRBV11-2
DNA: TGCAGTGCTAGAGGGGGTCGGAAAGAGACCCAGTACTTC; CDR3: CSARGGRKETQYF; J: TRBJ2-5; D: .; size: few; V: TRBV20-1
DNA: TGTGCCAGCAGTTTCGCCCAGACAGGGCTAAATGAAAAACTGTTTTTT; CDR3: CASSFAQTGLNEKLFF; J: TRBJ1-4; D: TRBD1; size: .; V: TRBV12-3/TRBV12-4
DNA: TGTGCCAGCAGTGAATACAGGGGCGCCTACAATGAGCAGTTCTTC; CDR3: CASSEYRGAYNEQFF; J: TRBJ2-1; D: TRBD1; size: .; V: TRBV2
DNA: TGCGCCAGCAGCCAAGATAGGGCCGAATCCACAGATACGCAGTATTTT; CDR3: CASSQDRAESTDTQYF; J: TRBJ2-3; D: .; size: .; V: TRBV4-3
DNA: TGTGCCAGCACCGTCCACGGGGGCTCCAATAGCAATCAGCCCCAGCATTTT; CDR3: CASTVHGGSNSNQPQHF; J: TRBJ1-5; D: .; size: many; V: TRBV28
DNA: TGTGCCATCAGTGAGGCTAGCGGCTACGAGCAGTACTTC; CDR3: CAISEASGYEQYF; J: TRBJ2-7; D: TRBD2; size: .; V: TRBV10-3
DNA: TGTGCCAGCAGCTTAGCGTGGGGTTCGGCAGGAAACATTCAGTACTTC; CDR3: CASSLAWGSAGNIQYF; J: TRBJ2-4; D: .; size: many; V: TRBV7-8
DNA: TGCAGTGCTAGCGTGCCACACCCAGTAATATACGAGCAGTACTTC; CDR3: CSASVPHPVIYEQYF; J: TRBJ2-7; D: .; size: .; V: TRBV20-1
DNA: TGCGCCAGCAGGTATGGGGGGGCCACGGAAGGCGAGCAGTACTTC; CDR3: CASRYGGATEGEQYF; J: TRBJ2-7; D: .; size: few; V: TRBV5-1
DNA: TGTGCCAGCAGTCCTGACAGGGCGGGTCTCACAGATACGCAGTATTTT; CDR3: CASSPDRAGLTDTQYF; J: TRBJ2-3; D: TRBD1; size: many; V: TRBV7-9
DNA: TGCAGTGCTAGAGACCCGGACACGGGCGCAGCCTACGAGCAGTACTTC; CDR3: CSARDPDTGAAYEQYF; J: TRBJ2-7; D: .; size: few; V: TRBV20-1
DNA: TGTGCCAGCAGCTCCTGGGGGACAGGGGCAGATACGCAGTATTTT; CDR3: CASSSWGTGADTQYF; J: TRBJ2-3; D: TRBD1; size: .; V: TRBV7-2
DNA: TGCGCCAGCAAGGCGGAGCCGGGTACCTACGAGCAGTACTTC; CDR3: CASKAEPGTYEQYF; J: TRBJ2-7; D: .; size: many; V: TRBV5-1
DNA: TGCGCCAGCAGCCAAGATTACTCTATCCCCTGGTACAACTACACCTTC; CDR3: CASSQDYSIPWYNYTF; J: TRBJ1-2; D: .; size: .; V: TRBV4-3
DNA: TGCAGCGTCGGCCCGGGACTAGCGGGGGGCGGGGAGCTGTTTTTT; CDR3: CSVGPGLAGGGELFF; J: TRBJ2-2; D: TRBD2; size: few; V: TRBV29-1
DNA: TGTGCCAGCAGCGACCCCCGGGACAGCAGCACAGATACGCAGTATTTT; CDR3: CASSDPRDSSTDTQYF; J: TRBJ2-3; D: TRBD1; size: few; V: TRBV11-2
DNA: TGTGCCAGCAGTTTAGTCGGCAGGGCTAATGAAAAACTGTTTTTT; CDR3: CASSLVGRANEKLFF; J: TRBJ1-4; D: .; size: many; V: TRBV28